Given below is one T cell receptor (beta chain) in context. The data stem from a study of blood T cell repertoires in COVID-19. Across the study: Sites in the United States, Italy and Spain provided acute and convalescent COVID-19 samples. Nucleic acid was either cDNA or gDNA, and it came from T cells, B-cell-depleted T cells, or PBMCs.

As processed by the authors: Estimated nucleated cell counts came from reference gene primer amplification. The repertoire was sequenced with immunoSEQ multiplex PCR; TCRdb's copy has only in-frame clones and lacks some. V, J and clone size are those of that table, while D and trimming were read from the DNA. The repertoire holds over 130,000 clones, 75% to 85% seen once, with roughly 4.7% in the top ten. The germline CDR1 and CDR2 sequences are MRHNA and SNTAGT. V shed 0 bases and J 12 bases; nucleotides not matched to a gene: 5. This CDR3 spans 13 amino acids. The J gene is TRBJ2-1, the V gene TRBV6-4; 7 bases match TRBD2. This receptor was obtained from a woman older than 75 with active or convalescent COVID-19. Specimen: peripheral blood. CDR3 sequence reads: CASSDSGGVGQFF. CDR3 nucleotides: TGTGCCAGCAGTGACTCGGGAGGGGTAGGGCAGTTCTTC.